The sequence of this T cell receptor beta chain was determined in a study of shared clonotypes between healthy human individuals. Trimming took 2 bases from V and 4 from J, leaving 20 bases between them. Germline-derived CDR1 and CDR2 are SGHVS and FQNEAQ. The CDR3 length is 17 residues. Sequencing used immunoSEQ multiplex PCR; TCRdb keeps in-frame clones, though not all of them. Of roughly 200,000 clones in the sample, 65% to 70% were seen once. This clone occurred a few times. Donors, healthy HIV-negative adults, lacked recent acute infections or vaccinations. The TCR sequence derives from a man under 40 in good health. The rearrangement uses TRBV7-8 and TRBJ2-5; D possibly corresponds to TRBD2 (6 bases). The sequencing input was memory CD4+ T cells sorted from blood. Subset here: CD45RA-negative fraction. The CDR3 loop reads CASSLFTSGGRRETQYF. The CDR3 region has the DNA TGTGCCAGCAGCTTATTTACCTCCGGGGGACGGAGAGAGACCCAGTACTTC.